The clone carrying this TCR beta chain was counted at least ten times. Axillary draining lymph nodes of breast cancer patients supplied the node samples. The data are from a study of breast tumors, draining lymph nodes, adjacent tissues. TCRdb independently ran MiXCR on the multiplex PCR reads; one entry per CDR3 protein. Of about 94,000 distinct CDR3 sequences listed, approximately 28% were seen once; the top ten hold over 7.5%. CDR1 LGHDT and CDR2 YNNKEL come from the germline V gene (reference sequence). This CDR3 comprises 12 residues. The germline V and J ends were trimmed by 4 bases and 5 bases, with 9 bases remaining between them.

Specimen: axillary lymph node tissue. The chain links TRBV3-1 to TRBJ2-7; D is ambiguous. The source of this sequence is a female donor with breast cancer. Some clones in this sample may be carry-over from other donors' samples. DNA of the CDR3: TGTGCCAGCAGCCTTACGGAGCACGAGCAGTACTTC. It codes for CASSLTEHEQYF.